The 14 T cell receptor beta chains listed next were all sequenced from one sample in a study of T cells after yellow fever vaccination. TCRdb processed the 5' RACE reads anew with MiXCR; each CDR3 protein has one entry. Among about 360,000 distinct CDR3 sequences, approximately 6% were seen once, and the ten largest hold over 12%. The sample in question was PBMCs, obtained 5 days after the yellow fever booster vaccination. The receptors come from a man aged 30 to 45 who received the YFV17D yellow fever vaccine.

For the CDR3, the DNA is TGTGCCAGCAGTGATTCAAGGAGGGGTACTGGAAACACCATATATTTT. Translating it yields CASSDSRRGTGNTIYF. The chain uses TRBV6-1 and TRBJ1-3; D might be TRBD1 (5 bases). V lost 3 bases, J lost 2 bases, and 14 bases lay in between. CDR1 is MNHNS, CDR2 SASEGT, per germline. This CDR3 is 16 amino acids long.

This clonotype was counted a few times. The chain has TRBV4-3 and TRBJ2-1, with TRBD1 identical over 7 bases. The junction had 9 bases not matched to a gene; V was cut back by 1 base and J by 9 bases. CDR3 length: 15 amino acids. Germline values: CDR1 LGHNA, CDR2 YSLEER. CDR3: CASSQVRGRRVEQFF. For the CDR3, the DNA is TGCGCCAGCAGCCAAGTGAGGGGGCGGCGTGTTGAGCAGTTCTTC.

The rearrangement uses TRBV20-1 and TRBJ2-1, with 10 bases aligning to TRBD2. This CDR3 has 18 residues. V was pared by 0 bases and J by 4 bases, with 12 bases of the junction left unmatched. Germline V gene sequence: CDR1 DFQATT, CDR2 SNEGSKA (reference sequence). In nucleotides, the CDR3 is TGCAGTGCTAGAGAACCCCGGCTAGCGGGAGTACAATACAATGAGCAGTTCTTC. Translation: CSAREPRLAGVQYNEQFF.

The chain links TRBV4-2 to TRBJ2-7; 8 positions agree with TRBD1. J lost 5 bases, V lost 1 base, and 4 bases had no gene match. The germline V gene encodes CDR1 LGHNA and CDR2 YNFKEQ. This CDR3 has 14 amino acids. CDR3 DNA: TGTGCCAGCAGCCAAGGACAGGGGATAGACGAGCAGTACTTC. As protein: CASSQGQGIDEQYF.

CDR3 in amino acids: CATSRDVTVLPNVLTF. CDR3 coding DNA: TGTGCCACCAGCAGAGATGTCACGGTATTGCCCAACGTCCTGACTTTC. This sequence joins TRBV15 and TRBJ2-6; the D is unclear. The CDR3 covers 16 residues. Germline lookup yields CDR1 LNHNV and CDR2 YYDKDF (reference sequence). V was pared by 0 bases and J by 8 bases, with 14 bases between.

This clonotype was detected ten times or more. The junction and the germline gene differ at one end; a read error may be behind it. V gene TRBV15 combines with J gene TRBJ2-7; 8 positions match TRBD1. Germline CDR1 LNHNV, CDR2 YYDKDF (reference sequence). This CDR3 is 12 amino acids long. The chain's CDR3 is CATSRETGALNF. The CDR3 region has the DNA TGTGCCACCAGCAGAGAGACAGGGGCCTTGAACTTC.

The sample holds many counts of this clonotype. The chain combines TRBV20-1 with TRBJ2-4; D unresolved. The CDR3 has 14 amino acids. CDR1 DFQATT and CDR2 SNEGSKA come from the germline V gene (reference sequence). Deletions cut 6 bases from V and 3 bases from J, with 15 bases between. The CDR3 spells CSAIVGGHKNIQYF. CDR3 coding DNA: TGCAGTGCCATAGTCGGCGGCCACAAAAACATTCAGTACTTC.

CDR3 nucleotide sequence: TGTGCCAGCACCCTGGCAGGGGGCCAAGAGACCCAGTACTTC. Its protein product is CASTLAGGQETQYF. This sequence joins TRBV12-3 or TRBV12-4 and TRBJ2-5; 7 nucleotides line up with TRBD1. This CDR3 has 14 amino acids. V was clipped by 7 bases and J by 1 base; unmatched bases: 6.

The CDR3 nucleotides read TGCGCCAGCAGACTCGGGGTAGCGGGAGACTCCTACGAGCAGTACTTC. The encoded protein is CASRLGVAGDSYEQYF. The rearrangement uses TRBV10-2 and TRBJ2-7, with 9 bases that match TRBD2. The V gene end was trimmed by 6 bases and the J gene end by 0 bases; junction bases not matched to a gene: 9. Germline CDR1 reads WSHSY; CDR2 reads SAAADI. CDR3 length: 16 residues.

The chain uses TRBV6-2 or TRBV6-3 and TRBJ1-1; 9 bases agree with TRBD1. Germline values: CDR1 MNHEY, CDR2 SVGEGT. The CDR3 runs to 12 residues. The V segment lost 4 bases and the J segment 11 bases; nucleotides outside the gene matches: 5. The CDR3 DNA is TGTGCCAGCAGTTCCCGGACAGGGGCGGCTTTCTTT. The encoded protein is CASSSRTGAAFF.

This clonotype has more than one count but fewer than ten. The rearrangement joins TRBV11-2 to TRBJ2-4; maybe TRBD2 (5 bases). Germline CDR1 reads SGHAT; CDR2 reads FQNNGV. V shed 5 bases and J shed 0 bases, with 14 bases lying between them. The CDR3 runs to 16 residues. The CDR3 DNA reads TGTGCCAGCAGCCGTGCGGGCCAACTAGCCAAAAACATTCAGTACTTC. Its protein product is CASSRAGQLAKNIQYF.

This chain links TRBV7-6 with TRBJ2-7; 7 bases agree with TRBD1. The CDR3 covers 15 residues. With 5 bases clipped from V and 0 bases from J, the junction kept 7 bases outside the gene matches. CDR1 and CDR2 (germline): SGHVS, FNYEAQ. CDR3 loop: CASSRDSTSSYEQYF. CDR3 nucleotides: TGTGCCAGCAGCCGGGACAGTACCAGCTCCTACGAGCAGTACTTC.

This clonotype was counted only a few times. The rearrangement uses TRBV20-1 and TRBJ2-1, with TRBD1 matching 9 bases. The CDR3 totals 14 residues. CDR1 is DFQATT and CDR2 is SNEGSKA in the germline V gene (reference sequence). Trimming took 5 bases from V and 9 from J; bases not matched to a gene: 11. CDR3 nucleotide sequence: TGCAGTGCTGTCGCCTGGACAGGGGTTCTTGAGCAGTTCTTC. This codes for CSAVAWTGVLEQFF.

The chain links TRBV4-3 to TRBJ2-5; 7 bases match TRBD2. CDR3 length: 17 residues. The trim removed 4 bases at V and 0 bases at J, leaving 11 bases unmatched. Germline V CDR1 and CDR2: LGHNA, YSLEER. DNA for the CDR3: TGCGCCAGCAGCCGGGGGGGGAGGCTAGCGGACCAAGAGACCCAGTACTTC. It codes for CASSRGGRLADQETQYF.